The 30 T cell receptor beta chains below all came from one sample that was sequenced in a study of blood T cell repertoires in COVID-19. Clones were read by immunoSEQ multiplex PCR, and TCRdb kept only the in-frame ones, dropping some. The profile shows around 400,000 clones, less than 90% of them singletons. The sequenced sample was PBMCs or T cells enriched from blood (not recorded which). Receptors originate from a woman between 45 and 60 years old who had recovered from COVID-19.

This sequence joins TRBV25-1 and TRBJ2-1; the D is unclear. CDR1 is MGHDK and CDR2 is SYGVNS in the germline V gene. The germline V and J ends were trimmed by 1 base and 6 bases, with 10 bases remaining between them. CDR3 length: 14 residues. Here the CDR3 reads CASSESGPANEQFF. The CDR3 DNA follows: TGTGCCAGCAGTGAATCAGGTCCCGCCAATGAGCAGTTCTTC.

The genes are TRBV6-5 and TRBJ1-2; 12 bases agree with TRBD1. Losses at the gene ends were 11 bases for V and 8 bases for J; bases not matched to a gene: 6. The CDR3 is 12 amino acids. Germline V CDR1 and CDR2: MNHEY, SVGAGI. DNA of the CDR3: TGTGCCGCAGGGACAGGGGGCAGGGGCTACACCTTC. It encodes CAAGTGGRGYTF.

The CDR3 loop is CASSIRVGGTEAFF. The CDR3 region has the DNA TGTGCCAGTAGTATACGCGTGGGAGGGACTGAAGCTTTCTTT. The genes are TRBV19 and TRBJ1-1; the D is unclear. The V end lost 2 bases, the J end lost 5 bases, and 12 bases lay between the germline ends. Germline V CDR1 and CDR2: LNHDA, SQIVND (reference sequence). CDR3 length equals 14 residues.

The chain uses TRBV7-9 and TRBJ2-5; 7 nucleotides line up with TRBD2. Germline V gene data show CDR1 as SEHNR and CDR2 as FQNEAQ (reference sequence). V lost 0 bases to trimming and J lost 4 bases; unmatched junction nucleotides: 2. There are 14 residues in the CDR3. CDR3 nucleotide sequence: TGTGCCAGCAGCTTAGCGATAGCGGGAGAGACCCAGTACTTC. It yields the protein CASSLAIAGETQYF.

The rearrangement uses TRBV7-2 and TRBJ1-2; the D gene is possibly TRBD1 (6 bases). Germline lookup yields CDR1 SGHTA and CDR2 FQGNSA. CDR3 size: 15 residues. With 3 bases removed from V and 0 bases from J, the gap between germline ends came to 11 bases. The CDR3: CASSFGTQSNYGYTF. CDR3 nucleotide sequence: TGTGCCAGCAGCTTTGGGACACAGTCTAACTATGGCTACACCTTC.

V is TRBV5-4 and J is TRBJ1-2; 8 nucleotides line up with TRBD1. The CDR3 has 16 residues. Germline V lookup: CDR1 SGHNT, CDR2 YYREEE (reference sequence). J gave up 3 bases and V 0 bases, and 7 bases lay outside the gene matches. CDR3 sequence (DNA): TGTGCCAGCAGCTTGGGAGGAGGACAGGGAGACTATGGCTACACCTTC. This translates into CASSLGGGQGDYGYTF.

The chain links TRBV7-3 to TRBJ1-1, with D uncertain. Looked up from germline, CDR1 is SGHTA and CDR2 is FQGTGA. V lost 2 bases to trimming and J lost 2 bases, with 6 bases between them. CDR3 length: 13 residues. Here the CDR3 DNA reads TGTGCCAGCAGCTTACGGTTTAACACTGAAGCTTTCTTT. Encoded protein: CASSLRFNTEAFF.

J is TRBJ1-1 and V is TRBV15, with D perhaps TRBD1 (5 bases). Germline CDR1 LNHNV, CDR2 YYDKDF (reference sequence). V dropped 8 bases and J dropped 0 bases, with 10 bases sitting between them. This CDR3 is built from 13 residues. The CDR3 coding sequence is TGTGCCACCTCTCAGGGAATGAACACTGAAGCTTTCTTT. This translates into CATSQGMNTEAFF.

This clone was counted once. J is TRBJ2-1 and V is TRBV19; the match to TRBD1 covers 7 bases. The germline gives CDR1 LNHDA, CDR2 SQIVND (reference sequence). The CDR3 extends over 15 amino acids. Trimming took 10 bases from V and 3 from J; bases not matched to a gene: 12. CDR3 bases: TGTGCCATTTCGAGAGGGGGCCCATACTACAATGAGCAGTTCTTC. It specifies CAISRGGPYYNEQFF.

This chain uses TRBV4-1 with TRBJ2-7, with 11 bases fitting TRBD1. V shed 1 base, J shed 6 bases, and the junction held 5 bases outside the gene matches. Germline V gives CDR1 MGHRA, CDR2 YSYEKL. The CDR3 spans 15 residues. The CDR3 nucleotides read TGCGCCAGCAGCCAAGCTCTGGGACAGGGGGGCGAGCAGTACTTC. It specifies CASSQALGQGGEQYF.

This sequence joins TRBV5-4 and TRBJ1-2, with 8 bases matching TRBD1. The V gene's germline CDR1 is SGHNT and CDR2 YYREEE (reference sequence). The ends lost 3 bases at V and 8 bases at J; junction bases unmatched: 9. The CDR3 is made up of 14 amino acids. This CDR3 is CASSWGQDSGGYTF. The CDR3 DNA reads TGTGCCAGCAGCTGGGGACAGGATTCAGGGGGCTACACCTTC.

The chain carries TRBV5-1 and TRBJ1-3; D gene ambiguous. This CDR3 is built from 15 residues. Trimming removed 4 bases from V and 4 bases from J, with 15 bases in between. CDR1 and CDR2 from the germline V gene are SGHRS and YFSETQ. CDR3 residues: CASSPLEGTGNTIYF. In DNA form, the CDR3 reads TGCGCCAGCAGCCCACTGGAGGGAACGGGAAACACCATATATTTT.

J is TRBJ1-2 and V is TRBV7-2; the match to TRBD1 covers 8 bases. The CDR3 has 14 residues. Trimming took 4 bases from V and 5 from J; bases not matched to a gene: 6. Germline CDR1 reads SGHTA; CDR2 reads FQGNSA. The DNA for the CDR3 is TGTGCCAGCAGCTCATCGACAGGGGATTATGGCTACACCTTC. Translating it yields CASSSSTGDYGYTF.

This clone has only a few counts. The rearrangement links TRBV5-4 to TRBJ1-1, with D possibly matching TRBD1 (5 bases). The V end was cut by 4 bases, the J end by 8 bases, with 18 bases between. Per germline, CDR1 SGHNT and CDR2 YYREEE (reference sequence). The CDR3 length is 14 residues. The CDR3 protein is CASSPGLRSVEAFF. CDR3 bases: TGTGCCAGCAGCCCGGGACTCAGGAGTGTCGAAGCTTTCTTT.

The chain is built from TRBV15 and TRBJ1-5, with a weak D call TRBD1 (6 bases). Trimming took 0 bases from V and 6 from J, leaving 9 bases between them. Germline-derived CDR1 and CDR2 are LNHNV and YYDKDF (reference sequence). The CDR3 is 14 amino acids. In DNA form, the CDR3 reads TGTGCCACCAGCAGAGAACAGGGCGGTCAGCCCCAGCATTTT. Its translation: CATSREQGGQPQHF.

This clone was seen just once. This chain uses TRBV19 with TRBJ2-3; no clear D gene. V lost 5 bases, J lost 0 bases, and 9 bases lay in between. Germline CDR1 and CDR2: LNHDA and SQIVND (reference sequence). The CDR3 runs 14 residues. CDR3 residues: CASSLRSSTDTQYF. DNA of the CDR3: TGTGCCAGTAGTCTCCGGAGTAGCACAGATACGCAGTATTTT.

The chain is built from TRBV5-1 and TRBJ1-1; TRBD1 is a possible D gene (6 bases). Per germline, CDR1 SGHRS and CDR2 YFSETQ. Trimming shortened V by 4 bases and J by 0 bases, and 13 bases separated the two germline ends. The CDR3 covers 15 residues. The CDR3 sequence is CASSPTGQMNTEAFF. The CDR3 DNA sequence: TGCGCCAGCAGCCCAACCGGACAGATGAACACTGAAGCTTTCTTT.

This chain uses TRBV6-5 with TRBJ1-1; D not resolved. CDR3 size: 12 residues. V was shortened by 2 bases and J by 8 bases, with 9 bases between the two germline ends. The germline gives CDR1 MNHEY, CDR2 SVGAGI. DNA of the CDR3: TGTGCCAGCAGTTACGTGGCAGGAGAAGCTTTCTTT. Translated, it gives CASSYVAGEAFF.

The genes are TRBV6-5 and TRBJ2-3; D is perhaps TRBD1 (6 bases). The V end was cut by 0 bases, the J end by 4 bases, with 14 bases between. Germline V CDR1 and CDR2: MNHEY, SVGAGI. The CDR3 runs to 16 residues. CDR3 coding DNA: TGTGCCAGCAGTTACTCGGGTGCAGGGGTCGCAGATACGCAGTATTTT. This translates into CASSYSGAGVADTQYF.

The rearrangement joins TRBV4-3 to TRBJ1-2; 10 positions match TRBD1. Unmatched junction bases numbered 9, after V lost 3 bases and J lost 8 bases. The length of the CDR3 is 15 residues. The V gene's germline CDR1 is LGHNA and CDR2 YSLEER. The CDR3 is CASSQTGTGVTGYTF. The CDR3 region has the DNA TGCGCCAGCAGCCAGACCGGGACAGGGGTTACCGGCTACACCTTC.

The chain uses TRBV27 and TRBJ2-3; no clear D gene. The V and J ends lost 0 bases and 2 bases respectively, with 18 bases between them. This CDR3 has 18 amino acids. CDR1 is MNHEY and CDR2 is SMNVEV in the germline V gene (reference sequence). The CDR3 coding sequence is TGTGCCAGCAGTTTATCCGGTTCAGGCGCCTCACACACAGATACGCAGTATTTT. Protein: CASSLSGSGASHTDTQYF.

The chain employs TRBV7-8 and TRBJ2-1; 7 nucleotides agree with TRBD2. This CDR3 is 15 amino acids long. Losses at the gene ends were 2 bases for V and 4 bases for J; bases not matched to a gene: 5. CDR1 and CDR2 from the germline V gene are SGHVS and FQNEAQ. The CDR3 DNA reads as TGTGCCAGCAGCTTACCAGCGGGAAGTTACAATGAGCAGTTCTTC. Protein sequence: CASSLPAGSYNEQFF.

J is TRBJ2-2 and V is TRBV5-1, with 8 positions matching TRBD1. Germline V gene lookup returns CDR1 SGHRS and CDR2 YFSETQ. J gave up 0 bases and V 4 bases, and 5 bases lay outside the gene matches. This CDR3 spans 16 amino acids. The CDR3 coding sequence is TGCGCCAGCAGCCCGATGGGACAGGCGAACACCGGGGAGCTGTTTTTT. This codes for CASSPMGQANTGELFF.

The genes are TRBV7-2 and TRBJ2-7, with 7 bases matching TRBD1. The germline V gene encodes CDR1 SGHTA and CDR2 FQGNSA. The CDR3 extends over 16 amino acids. V shed 0 bases and J 0 bases; nucleotides not matched to a gene: 5. CDR3 loop: CASSLAGTESSYEQYF. CDR3 coding DNA: TGTGCCAGCAGCTTAGCCGGGACAGAGAGCTCCTACGAGCAGTACTTC. Supplemented by reference TRBV7-2 and TRBJ2-7, the full variable domain reads GAGVSQSPSNKVTEKGKDVELRCDPISGHTALYWYRQSLGQGLEFLIYFQGNSAPDKSGLPSDRFSAERTGGSVSTLTIQRTQQEDSAVYLCASSLAGTESSYEQYFGPGTRLTVT.

V and J are TRBV7-9 and TRBJ2-7; 11 bases align to TRBD1. The length of the CDR3 is 16 residues. The germline V gene has CDR1 SEHNR and CDR2 FQNEAQ (reference sequence). With V trimmed by 5 bases and J by 3 bases, 9 bases remained unmatched. The DNA for the CDR3 is TGTGCCAGCAGCCGCTGGGGGGACAGGGGGAACTACGAGCAGTACTTC. It yields the protein CASSRWGDRGNYEQYF.

This chain uses TRBV7-8 with TRBJ2-1; tentative D call: TRBD2 (5 bases). Trimming took 7 bases from V and 0 from J, leaving 13 bases between them. The CDR3 contains 15 residues. The germline V gene encodes CDR1 SGHVS and CDR2 FQNEAQ. The CDR3 nucleotides are TGTGCCAGCACCCAACGGGGTCTCTCCTACAATGAGCAGTTCTTC. It yields the protein CASTQRGLSYNEQFF.

This chain links TRBV30 with TRBJ1-2; a weak D match, TRBD1 (5 bases). Trimming pared 4 bases from V and 7 bases from J, leaving 13 bases between. The germline V gene encodes CDR1 GTSNPN and CDR2 SVGIG (reference sequence). This CDR3 is 12 amino acids long. CDR3 DNA: TGTGCCTGGACCCAGGGAAATGCTGGCTACACCTTC. It specifies CAWTQGNAGYTF.

The rearrangement joins TRBV2 to TRBJ2-7; D may be TRBD2 (6 bases). CDR3 length: 15 residues. The germline V and J ends were trimmed by 5 bases and 3 bases, with 17 bases remaining between them. Germline lookup yields CDR1 SNHLY and CDR2 FYNNEI. This CDR3 reads CASSTLRGSGYEQYF. The DNA for the CDR3 is TGTGCCAGCAGTACCCTTAGGGGTAGCGGCTACGAGCAGTACTTC.

The chain links TRBV14 to TRBJ2-3; D is undetermined. Trimming left V 0 bases short and J 2 bases short, with 9 bases between. CDR1 and CDR2 (germline): SGHDN, FVKESK. The CDR3 length is 15 residues. CDR3 region: CASSQETRPTDTQYF. In DNA form, the CDR3 reads TGTGCCAGCAGCCAAGAGACAAGGCCCACAGATACGCAGTATTTT.

The chain recombines TRBV9 with TRBJ1-2; 8 bases are shared with TRBD1. CDR1 and CDR2 from the germline V gene are SGDLS and YYNGEE. V lost 0 bases, J lost 2 bases, and 0 bases stayed unmatched. This CDR3 has 14 residues. The CDR3 sequence: CASSVGTGNYGYTF. The CDR3 DNA reads as TGTGCCAGCAGCGTAGGGACAGGGAACTATGGCTACACCTTC.